This entry features one T cell receptor beta chain sequence. The data are from a study of blood T cells in healthy people across ages. A second PCR of 7 to 11 cycles used a sample-barcoded 5' primer and a J-beta primer mix. TCRdb used MiXCR to reprocess the 5' RACE reads, holding one entry per CDR3 protein. The repertoire holds around 800,000 distinct CDR3 sequences, with less than 70% as singletons. In germline, CDR1 is DFQATT, CDR2 SNEGSKA (reference sequence). The CDR3 is 13 residues long. V was pared by 0 bases and J by 3 bases, with 6 bases between. Specimen: blood. The chain joins TRBV20-1 to TRBJ1-5; D remains unclear. The TCR originated in a man at least 80 years old in good health. DNA for the CDR3: TGCAGTGCTAGAGACAAGGACAATCAGCCCCAGCATTTT. This gives the protein CSARDKDNQPQHF.